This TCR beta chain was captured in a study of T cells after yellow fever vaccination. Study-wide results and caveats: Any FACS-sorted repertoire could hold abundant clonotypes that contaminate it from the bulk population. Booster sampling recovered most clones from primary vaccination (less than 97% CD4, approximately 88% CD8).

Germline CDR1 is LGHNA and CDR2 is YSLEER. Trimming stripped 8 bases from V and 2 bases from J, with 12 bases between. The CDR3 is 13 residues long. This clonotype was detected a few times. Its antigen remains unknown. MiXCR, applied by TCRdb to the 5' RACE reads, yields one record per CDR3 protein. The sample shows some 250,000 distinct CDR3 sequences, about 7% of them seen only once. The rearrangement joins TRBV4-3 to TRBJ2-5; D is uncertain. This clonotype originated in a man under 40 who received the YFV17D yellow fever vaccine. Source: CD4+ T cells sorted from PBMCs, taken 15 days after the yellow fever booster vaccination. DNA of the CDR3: TGCGCCAGCCAATCGGGTGAACAAGAGACCCAGTACTTC. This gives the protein CASQSGEQETQYF.